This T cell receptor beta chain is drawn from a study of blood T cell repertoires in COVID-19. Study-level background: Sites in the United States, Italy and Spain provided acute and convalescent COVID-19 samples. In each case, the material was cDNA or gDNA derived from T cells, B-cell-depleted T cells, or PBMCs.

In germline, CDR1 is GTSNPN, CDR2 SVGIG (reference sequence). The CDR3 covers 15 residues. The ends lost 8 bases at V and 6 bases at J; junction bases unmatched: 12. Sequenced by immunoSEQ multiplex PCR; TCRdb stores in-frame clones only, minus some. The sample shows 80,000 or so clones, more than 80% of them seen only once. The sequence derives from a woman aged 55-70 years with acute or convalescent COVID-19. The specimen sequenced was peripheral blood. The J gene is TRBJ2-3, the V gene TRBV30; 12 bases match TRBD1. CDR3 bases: TGTGCCACCTCCGGGACAGGGGGCCTCGTGGATACGCAGTATTTT. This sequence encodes CATSGTGGLVDTQYF.